This TCR beta chain was recorded in a study of blood T cell repertoires in COVID-19. Background on the study: The cDNA or gDNA used as material had been derived from T cells, B-cell-depleted T cells, or PBMCs.

Authors' methods: By means of reference gene primer amplification, nucleated cell counts were estimated. Produced via immunoSEQ multiplex PCR; TCRdb's table is partial and in-frame only. V, J and clone size were drawn from that table, and D and trimming were deduced from the DNA. The sample has 230,000 or so clones, 90% seen once; the top ten hold 2.1%. Seattle patient enrollment occurred during active infection, with longitudinal follow-up thereafter. V lost 3 bases, J lost 8 bases, and 14 bases lay in between. CDR1 is MNHEY, CDR2 SMNVEV, per germline (reference sequence). The CDR3 has 14 residues. The clonotype was recovered from a woman aged 55-70 years with COVID-19, enrolled during active disease. Specimen: peripheral blood. The J gene is TRBJ2-1, the V gene TRBV27; D gene uncertain. The CDR3 sequence: CASSFYSVGDEQFF. The CDR3 DNA follows: TGTGCCAGCAGTTTCTACAGTGTGGGCGATGAGCAGTTCTTC.